This TCR beta chain was obtained from a study of blood T cell dynamics during melanoma immunotherapy. Study as a whole: Metastatic melanoma patients received first-line pembrolizumab or nivolumab plus ipilimumab. General study results and limits: The study could not tell melanoma-specific clones from general immune activation. Disease-control patients' PBMC repertoires became either more clonal or more diverse at W3.

The time point: pre-treatment baseline. Sampling occurred pretreatment (T0) and at week 3 (W3), after cycle one of checkpoint blockade. Clones were sequenced by immunoSEQ multiplex PCR, and TCRdb holds only the in-frame ones, with some missing. Here the sample spans some 20,000 clones, roughly 86% being singletons. The CDR3 is made up of 13 amino acids. Germline V gene data show CDR1 as LGHNA and CDR2 as YNFKEQ. With 0 bases removed from V and 7 bases from J, the gap between germline ends came to 7 bases. This clone was recorded a few times. What it binds is not known. This sample comprised blood, obtained from a patient treated with checkpoint blockade. This chain links TRBV4-2 with TRBJ1-5; no reliable D call. The sequence was collected from a human donor with melanoma. This CDR3 is CASSQDPGQPQHF. In DNA, the CDR3 is TGTGCCAGCAGCCAAGATCCTGGACAGCCCCAGCATTTT.